A single sample is the source of the 32 T cell receptor beta chains below, sequenced in a study of cytomegalovirus exposure and HLA in healthy donors. PCR amplification relied on 60 Vbeta primers (plus 13 Jbeta primers). This table comes from immunoSEQ multiplex PCR, and its TCRdb copy is limited to in-frame clones, with some not included. Of more than 85,000 clones in the sample, about 76% were seen once. Sequences were obtained from PBMCs. Receptors were obtained from a woman aged 25 to 39 in good health and CMV-seronegative.

The chain recombines TRBV7-2 with TRBJ2-1; tentative D call: TRBD1 (7 bases). The germline V gene has CDR1 SGHTA and CDR2 FQGNSA. Deletions cut 4 bases from V and 12 bases from J, with 25 bases between. The CDR3 sequence is 16 residues long. The CDR3 DNA reads as TGTGCCAGCAGCTCCTCAGGGGGGAATGGAGGGTTTGGGCAGTTCTTC. Its translation: CASSSSGGNGGFGQFF.

This chain joins TRBV7-2 and TRBJ2-3; 10 positions agree with TRBD2. The germline V gene has CDR1 SGHTA and CDR2 FQGNSA. V was clipped by 9 bases and J by 3 bases; unmatched bases: 6. The CDR3 loop spans 14 amino acids. In nucleotides, the CDR3 is TGTGCCAGTGACAGCGGGAGGGTAACAGATACGCAGTATTTT. It encodes CASDSGRVTDTQYF. The full variable domain, with the rest looked up from reference TRBV7-2 and TRBJ2-3, is GAGVSQSPSNKVTEKGKDVELRCDPISGHTALYWYRQSLGQGLEFLIYFQGNSAPDKSGLPSDRFSAERTGGSVSTLTIQRTQQEDSAVYLCASDSGRVTDTQYFGPGTRLTVL.

This clone was counted only a few times. The chain links TRBV2 to TRBJ2-5; TRBD2 matches at 10 bases. With V trimmed by 1 base and J by 4 bases, 9 bases remained unmatched. Germline V gene data show CDR1 as SNHLY and CDR2 as FYNNEI. The CDR3 extends over 17 amino acids. In DNA form, the CDR3 reads TGTGCCAGCAGTGAAGTGTCGTTAGCGGGAGGCCCAGAGACCCAGTACTTC. Its protein is CASSEVSLAGGPETQYF.

The V gene is TRBV6-6, the J gene TRBJ1-5, with 8 positions matching TRBD1. Trimming at V came to 4 bases and at J to 7 bases, leaving 9 bases not matched to a gene. Germline V lookup: CDR1 MNHNY, CDR2 SVGAGI (reference sequence). The CDR3 runs 15 residues. CDR3 region: CASSSPDRGDQPQHF. The DNA of the CDR3 is TGTGCCAGCAGTTCCCCCGACAGGGGCGACCAGCCCCAGCATTTT.

The genes are TRBV4-1 and TRBJ1-3; tentatively, D is TRBD1 (6 bases). Germline values: CDR1 MGHRA, CDR2 YSYEKL. This CDR3 comprises 17 residues. V was cut by 1 base and J by 2 bases, with 15 bases left in between. Here the CDR3 reads CASSQGGQGSAGNTIYF. DNA for the CDR3: TGCGCCAGCAGCCAAGGGGGGCAGGGTTCTGCTGGAAACACCATATATTTT.

The rearrangement links TRBV30 to TRBJ2-7, with D uncertain. The CDR3 covers 12 residues. Germline lookup yields CDR1 GTSNPN and CDR2 SVGIG (reference sequence). V lost 0 bases and J lost 13, with 16 bases in between. In nucleotides, the CDR3 is TGTGCCTGGAGTGTAGGTGTGGCTAGTTTATACTTC. This encodes CAWSVGVASLYF.

The rearrangement joins TRBV14 to TRBJ2-2; 9 bases are shared with TRBD1. This CDR3 has 18 residues. The V gene's germline CDR1 is SGHDN and CDR2 FVKESK. V was clipped by 1 base and J by 4 bases; unmatched bases: 10. The CDR3 DNA sequence: TGTGCCAGCAGCCAAGGACCACAGGGGGCTTGGGGCACCGGGGAGCTGTTTTTT. This sequence encodes CASSQGPQGAWGTGELFF.

The gene calls are TRBV18 and TRBJ2-1; D not certain. Trimming cost V 1 base and J 8 bases, with 9 bases left between them. This CDR3 has 13 residues. CDR1 KGHSH and CDR2 LQKENI come from the germline V gene. The CDR3 bases are TGTGCCAGCTCACCACGAGTGGAGTATGAGCAGTTCTTC. This translates into CASSPRVEYEQFF.

The chain is built from TRBV15 and TRBJ2-2; maybe TRBD2 (6 bases). In germline, CDR1 is LNHNV, CDR2 YYDKDF (reference sequence). Trimming shortened V by 2 bases and J by 2 bases, and 12 bases separated the two germline ends. The CDR3 sequence is 16 residues long. CDR3 DNA: TGTGCCACCAGCAGAACCGGGACTTCAAACACCGGGGAGCTGTTTTTT. Translation gives CATSRTGTSNTGELFF. Using reference TRBV15 and TRBJ2-2 for the parts outside the CDR3, the full variable domain is DAMVIQNPRYQVTQFGKPVTLSCSQTLNHNVMYWYQQKSSQAPKLLFHYYDKDFNNEADTPDNFQSRRPNTSFCFLDIRSPGLGDTAMYLCATSRTGTSNTGELFFGEGSRLTVL.

This clone came up a few times. V is TRBV4-1 and J is TRBJ1-3; D remains unclear. CDR1 is MGHRA, CDR2 YSYEKL, per germline. Trimming took 0 bases from V and 0 from J, leaving 18 bases between them. The CDR3 is 19 amino acids. The CDR3 DNA reads as TGCGCCAGCAGCCAAGAACCTACTGGGCAGGCTCACTCTGGAAACACCATATATTTT. Its translation is CASSQEPTGQAHSGNTIYF.

The V and J genes are TRBV9 and TRBJ2-7; TRBD1 aligns across 8 bases. CDR3 size: 15 residues. V lost 4 bases to trimming and J lost 5 bases; unmatched junction nucleotides: 11. Germline CDR1 is SGDLS and CDR2 is YYNGEE. The CDR3 is CASSPSTAGGHEQYF. The CDR3 DNA follows: TGTGCCAGCAGCCCAAGTACTGCAGGGGGCCACGAGCAGTACTTC.

DNA of the CDR3: TGCAGCGCGGAATCACTAGCGGTGGGGAATGAGCAGTTCTTC. The encoded protein is CSAESLAVGNEQFF. V usage is TRBV29-1 and J usage is TRBJ2-1; 8 positions agree with TRBD2. With V trimmed by 7 bases and J by 7 bases, 12 bases remained unmatched. Germline CDR1 reads SQVTM; CDR2 reads ANQGSEA. The CDR3 extends over 14 amino acids.

The chain recombines TRBV10-1 with TRBJ2-3; D not certain. CDR3 size: 13 residues. V gave up 4 bases and J gave up 1 base, with 6 bases separating them. Per the germline V gene, CDR1 is WNHNN and CDR2 is SYGVQD (reference sequence). Here the CDR3 reads CASSGTGTDTQYF. CDR3 in DNA: TGCGCCAGCAGTGGAACAGGCACAGATACGCAGTATTTT.

The V and J genes are TRBV15 and TRBJ2-2, with D perhaps TRBD1 (6 bases). Germline CDR1 is LNHNV and CDR2 is YYDKDF (reference sequence). Trimming stripped 2 bases from V and 4 bases from J, with 8 bases between. The CDR3 has 14 residues. This CDR3 is CATSRSGVTGELFF. In nucleotides, the CDR3 is TGTGCCACCAGCAGATCAGGGGTCACCGGGGAGCTGTTTTTT.

This chain uses TRBV6-5 with TRBJ2-2; D is ambiguous. Trimming removed 6 bases at V and 6 bases at J, with 11 bases between. The CDR3 loop spans 13 amino acids. The V gene's germline CDR1 is MNHEY and CDR2 SVGAGI. The DNA of the CDR3 is TGTGCCAGCAGAGTTGATAGCCCCGGGGAGCTGTTTTTT. This codes for CASRVDSPGELFF.

V and J are TRBV2 and TRBJ2-1; 13 nucleotides match TRBD2. Germline V gives CDR1 SNHLY, CDR2 FYNNEI. The CDR3 has 14 amino acids. Unmatched junction bases numbered 2, after V lost 6 bases and J lost 6 bases. DNA for the CDR3: TGTGCCAGCAGGACTAGCGGGAGGTCCAATGAGCAGTTCTTC. It is translated as CASRTSGRSNEQFF.

The V call is TRBV7-9, the J call TRBJ1-1; D is possibly TRBD1 (6 bases). With 3 bases removed from V and 1 base from J, the gap between germline ends came to 9 bases. Germline CDR1 and CDR2: SEHNR and FQNEAQ (reference sequence). The CDR3 sequence is 14 residues long. The CDR3, as DNA: TGTGCCAGCAGCTTCGGACAGCAGAACACTGAAGCTTTCTTT. This gives the protein CASSFGQQNTEAFF.

The chain links TRBV5-6 to TRBJ2-3; D gene ambiguous. The CDR3 contains 15 residues. V lost 1 base, J lost 0 bases, and 9 bases lay in between. Germline CDR1 SGHDT, CDR2 YYEEEE. The CDR3 nucleotides read TGTGCCAGCAGCTTGTCAGGTGCGAGCACAGATACGCAGTATTTT. It translates to CASSLSGASTDTQYF. Together with reference TRBV5-6 and TRBJ2-3, the CDR3 gives the full variable domain: DAGVTQSPTHLIKTRGQQVTLRCSPKSGHDTVSWYQQALGQGPQFIFQYYEEEERQRGNFPDRFSGHQFPNYSSELNVNALLLGDSALYLCASSLSGASTDTQYFGPGTRLTVL.

The chain links TRBV19 to TRBJ2-5, with TRBD2 matching over 10 bases. V lost 1 base and J lost 5; bases outside the gene matches: 7. The CDR3 length is 16 residues. Germline values: CDR1 LNHDA, CDR2 SQIVND (reference sequence). CDR3 in amino acids: CASSIGPSGSRETQYF. As DNA, the CDR3 is TGTGCCAGTAGTATAGGTCCTAGCGGGAGTAGGGAGACCCAGTACTTC.

This clone was detected only a few times. The gene calls are TRBV29-1 and TRBJ1-3; possibly TRBD1 for D (6 bases). There are 14 residues in the CDR3. V dropped 7 bases and J dropped 4 bases, with 17 bases sitting between them. The germline V gene encodes CDR1 SQVTM and CDR2 ANQGSEA. The CDR3 nucleotides are TGCAGCGCTAGAGTGACAGGTTTAGGAAACACCATATATTTT. It yields the protein CSARVTGLGNTIYF.

The J gene is TRBJ1-1, the V gene TRBV2, with a weak D call TRBD1 (6 bases). Germline lookup yields CDR1 SNHLY and CDR2 FYNNEI. Trimming removed 6 bases from V and 3 bases from J, with 29 bases in between. The CDR3 totals 19 residues. This chain's CDR3 is CASRKYSRTDSRGHTEAFF. CDR3 sequence (DNA): TGTGCCAGCAGAAAGTACTCACGGACAGACTCCCGAGGTCACACTGAAGCTTTCTTT. Full variable domain (outside the CDR3, taken from reference TRBV2 and TRBJ1-1): EPEVTQTPSHQVTQMGQEVILRCVPISNHLYFYWYRQILGQKVEFLVSFYNNEISEKSEIFDDQFSVERPDGSNFTLKIRSTKLEDSAMYFCASRKYSRTDSRGHTEAFFGQGTRLTVV.

The chain joins TRBV10-2 to TRBJ1-2; no clear D. This CDR3 has 13 residues. Germline lookup yields CDR1 WSHSY and CDR2 SAAADI. V gave up 2 bases and J gave up 0 bases, with 4 bases separating them. CDR3 sequence (DNA): TGCGCCAGCAGTGAGGGAGCTAACTATGGCTACACCTTC. This gives the protein CASSEGANYGYTF.

The chain employs TRBV28 and TRBJ2-7, with 8 bases lining up with TRBD1. Per the germline V gene, CDR1 is MDHEN and CDR2 is SYDVKM. The CDR3 is 12 residues long. V was pared by 8 bases and J by 4 bases, with 4 bases of the junction left unmatched. The CDR3 nucleotides are TGTGCCAGCGGACAGGGATTGTACGAGCAGTACTTC. Translation: CASGQGLYEQYF.

This sequence joins TRBV18 and TRBJ2-7; TRBD1 is a possible D gene (6 bases). There are 12 residues in the CDR3. CDR1 KGHSH and CDR2 LQKENI come from the germline V gene. Trimming cost V 4 bases and J 6 bases, with 10 bases left between them. CDR3: CASSLDRSEQYF. The CDR3 DNA is TGTGCCAGCTCACTGGACAGAAGCGAGCAGTACTTC.

Details on this clone: Different DNA sequences within this sample yield the same CDR3. The rearrangement joins TRBV15 to TRBJ2-7, with 14 bases aligning to TRBD2. Per germline, CDR1 LNHNV and CDR2 YYDKDF (reference sequence). Trimming cost V 3 bases and J 6 bases; bases outside gene matches: 4. CDR3 length: 15 residues. CDR3 in amino acids: CATSRGLAGVSEQYF. For the CDR3, the DNA is TGTGCCACCAGCAGGGGACTAGCGGGAGTTTCCGAGCAGTACTTC.

This chain uses TRBV5-1 with TRBJ2-5; TRBD1 agrees at 8 bases. CDR3 length: 15 residues. V shed 1 base, J shed 2 bases, and the junction held 4 bases outside the gene matches. Germline V gene sequence: CDR1 SGHRS, CDR2 YFSETQ. CDR3 sequence (DNA): TGCGCCAGCAGCTTGTTAGGACAGGGACAAGAGACCCAGTACTTC. This sequence encodes CASSLLGQGQETQYF.

This clone has only one observation. The chain combines TRBV28 with TRBJ2-7; TRBD2 agrees at 10 bases. The CDR3 has 16 residues. Unmatched junction bases numbered 7, after V lost 4 bases and J lost 1 base. Germline assignment: CDR1 MDHEN and CDR2 SYDVKM. The DNA for the CDR3 is TGTGCCAGCAGTTCTAGCGGGAGAATTAGGTCCTACGAGCAGTACTTC. Translating gives CASSSSGRIRSYEQYF. The full variable domain, completed using reference TRBV28 and TRBJ2-7, is DVKVTQSSRYLVKRTGEKVFLECVQDMDHENMFWYRQDPGLGLRLIYFSYDVKMKEKGDIPEGYSVSREKKERFSLILESASTNQTSMYLCASSSSGRIRSYEQYFGPGTRLTVT.

The V and J genes are TRBV11-2 and TRBJ2-7; 8 bases are shared with TRBD2. Germline V lookup: CDR1 SGHAT, CDR2 FQNNGV. The length of the CDR3 is 13 residues. V shed 5 bases, J shed 6 bases, and the junction held 6 bases outside the gene matches. The CDR3 here is CASSPNRGGEQYF. Here the CDR3 DNA reads TGTGCCAGCAGCCCCAATCGGGGGGGCGAGCAGTACTTC.

The CDR3 protein is CASSIDGGKHEQYF. CDR3 nucleotides: TGTGCCAGTAGTATAGATGGAGGGAAGCACGAGCAGTACTTC. This sequence joins TRBV19 and TRBJ2-7; D perhaps matches TRBD2 (6 bases). The CDR3 sequence is 14 residues long. Germline V lookup: CDR1 LNHDA, CDR2 SQIVND (reference sequence). V was cut by 0 bases and J by 5 bases, with 11 bases left in between.

This sequence joins TRBV6-5 and TRBJ1-4, with a possible D match to TRBD1 (6 bases). The CDR3 is made up of 16 amino acids. Germline CDR1 MNHEY, CDR2 SVGAGI. The V end lost 1 base, the J end lost 8 bases, and 17 bases lay between the germline ends. The CDR3: CASSYYADSLGEKLFF. The CDR3 DNA is TGTGCCAGCAGTTACTATGCGGACAGCCTAGGGGAAAAACTGTTTTTT.

In DNA form, the CDR3 reads TGCGCCAGCAGCTTCTTTGGGACAGTGGACACCGGGGAGCTGTTTTTT. Translation: CASSFFGTVDTGELFF. The rearrangement joins TRBV5-1 to TRBJ2-2; 7 bases are a match to TRBD1. CDR3 length: 16 amino acids. The germline V gene encodes CDR1 SGHRS and CDR2 YFSETQ. Unmatched junction bases numbered 7, after V lost 2 bases and J lost 3 bases.

This clone was seen a single time. This chain links TRBV7-9 with TRBJ2-7; 9 bases line up with TRBD1. CDR3 length equals 16 residues. The junction had 7 bases not matched to a gene; V was cut back by 3 bases and J by 1 base. Looked up from germline, CDR1 is SEHNR and CDR2 is FQNEAQ (reference sequence). CDR3 sequence (DNA): TGTGCCAGCAGCTTGGATACAGGGGGCCGTTCCTACGAGCAGTACTTC. This encodes CASSLDTGGRSYEQYF.